This TCR beta chain was captured by sequencing in a study of T cell responses to AZD1222 COVID-19 vaccine. Study summary: Pooled samples include second doses given at about 4 or 12 weeks. Overall study results and limits: Dominant at 160-218 and 743-854, vaccine-associated CD4 TCRs also spanned spike. Researchers took repertoire samples only after the peak T cell response had come. Close to half of spike-specific TCRs reportedly recognize unmutated variant regions.

The germline V gene has CDR1 SSHAT and CDR2 FNYEAQ (reference sequence). The CDR3 runs to 15 residues. Trimming cost V 5 bases and J 6 bases; bases outside gene matches: 6. Measured with immunoSEQ multiplex PCR; TCRdb has only the in-frame clones, and not every one. The sample holds about 160,000 clones, 90% to 95% seen once. This clone appeared once. Its antigen is as yet unknown. The starting material was peripheral blood, obtained on day 0 of AZD1222 vaccination. This rearrangement joins TRBV7-7 to TRBJ2-2; TRBD1 matches 10 bases. This TCR came from an adult in good health. The CDR3 region is CASSTRTGGAGELFF. CDR3 DNA: TGTGCCAGCAGCACCCGGACAGGGGGTGCCGGGGAGCTGTTTTTT.